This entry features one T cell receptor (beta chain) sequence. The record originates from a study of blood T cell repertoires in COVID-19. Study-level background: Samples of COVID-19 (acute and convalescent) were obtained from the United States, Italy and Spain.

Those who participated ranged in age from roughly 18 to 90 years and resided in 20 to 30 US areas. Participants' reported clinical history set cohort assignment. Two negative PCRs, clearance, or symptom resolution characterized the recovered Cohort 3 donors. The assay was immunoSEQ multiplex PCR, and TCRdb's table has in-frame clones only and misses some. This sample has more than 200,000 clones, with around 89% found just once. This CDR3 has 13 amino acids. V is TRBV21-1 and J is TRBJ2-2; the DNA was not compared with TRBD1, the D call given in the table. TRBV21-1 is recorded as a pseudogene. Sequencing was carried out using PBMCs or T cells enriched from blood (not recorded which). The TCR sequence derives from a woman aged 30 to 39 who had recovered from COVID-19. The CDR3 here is CAKWGQDTGELFF. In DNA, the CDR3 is TGTGCCAAGTGGGGGCAGGACACCGGGGAGCTGTTTTTT.